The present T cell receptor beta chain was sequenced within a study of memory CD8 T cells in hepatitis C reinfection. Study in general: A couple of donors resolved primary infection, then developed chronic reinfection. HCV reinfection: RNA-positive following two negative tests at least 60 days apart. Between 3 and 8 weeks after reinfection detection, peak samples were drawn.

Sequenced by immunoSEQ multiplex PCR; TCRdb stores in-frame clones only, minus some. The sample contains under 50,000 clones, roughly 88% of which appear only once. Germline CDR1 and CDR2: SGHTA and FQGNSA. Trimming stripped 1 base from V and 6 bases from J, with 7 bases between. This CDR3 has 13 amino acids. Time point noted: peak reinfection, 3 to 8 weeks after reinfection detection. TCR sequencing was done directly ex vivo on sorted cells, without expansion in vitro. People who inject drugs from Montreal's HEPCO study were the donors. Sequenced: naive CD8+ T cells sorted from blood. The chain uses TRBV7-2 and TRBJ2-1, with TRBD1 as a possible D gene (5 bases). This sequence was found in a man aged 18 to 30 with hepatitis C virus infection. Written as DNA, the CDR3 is TGTGCCAGCAGCTTAGGCCAGGGCAATGAGCAGTTCTTC. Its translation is CASSLGQGNEQFF.